This T cell receptor (beta chain) was retrieved from a study of T cell responses to AZD1222 COVID-19 vaccine. Trimming took off 5 bases at V and 0 bases at J, with 10 bases between the two ends. The CDR3 contains 15 residues. CDR1 SNHLY and CDR2 FYNNEI come from the germline V gene. The protocol was immunoSEQ multiplex PCR, while the TCRdb copy is restricted to in-frame clones and leaves out a portion. The sample records 85,000 to 90,000 clones, approximately 89% being singletons. The clonotype originates from an adult in good health. This specimen consisted of peripheral blood, obtained on day 0 of AZD1222 vaccination. The chain uses TRBV2 and TRBJ2-2, with D unresolved. This chain's CDR3 is CASSSSTTNTGELFF. As DNA, the CDR3 is TGTGCCAGCAGTAGCAGCACTACGAACACCGGGGAGCTGTTTTTT.